These 32 T cell receptor beta chains were sequenced from one sample in a study of beta chain features in type 1 diabetes. All of the isolated RNA was reverse transcribed, so expressed TCRB transcripts were sequenced. Clones were sequenced by immunoSEQ multiplex PCR, and TCRdb holds only the in-frame ones, with some missing. This sample has 250,000 or so clones; less than 35% occur once, and the top ten carry roughly 4.1%. The specimen was central memory CD4+ T cells from blood. These receptors all come from a man in his thirties or forties in good health.

The rearrangement links TRBV29-1 to TRBJ2-3; maybe TRBD2 (6 bases). The CDR3 length is 13 residues. V was shortened by 7 bases and J by 4 bases, with 15 bases between the two germline ends. Germline CDR1 SQVTM, CDR2 ANQGSEA. The CDR3 region is CSGTSRVSDTQYF. For the CDR3, the DNA is TGCAGCGGAACTAGCAGGGTTTCAGATACGCAGTATTTT.

The V and J genes are TRBV28 and TRBJ2-1, with 10 bases fitting TRBD2. The CDR3 extends over 15 amino acids. Trimming cost V 5 bases and J 8 bases; bases outside gene matches: 9. CDR1 MDHEN and CDR2 SYDVKM come from the germline V gene. The CDR3, as DNA: TGTGCCAGCAGTCCCCTAGCGGGAGAGACGTATGAGCAGTTCTTC. It codes for CASSPLAGETYEQFF.

This chain links TRBV7-9 with TRBJ2-7; D perhaps matches TRBD1 (5 bases). V shed 5 bases and J shed 7 bases, with 21 bases lying between them. The V gene's germline CDR1 is SEHNR and CDR2 FQNEAQ (reference sequence). This CDR3 region has 15 residues. In DNA form, the CDR3 reads TGTGCCAGCAGCCCCCGCCCGGATCCAGGGTGTGAGCAGTACTTC. It codes for CASSPRPDPGCEQYF.

This clone was recorded at least ten times. This chain connects TRBV14 to TRBJ2-1; TRBD2 might be the D (6 bases). CDR3 length: 12 amino acids. The V gene's germline CDR1 is SGHDN and CDR2 FVKESK. The V and J ends lost 4 bases and 14 bases respectively, with 15 bases between them. The CDR3 sequence is CASSLEGLRKFF. CDR3 coding DNA: TGTGCCAGCAGCCTGGAGGGACTTCGGAAGTTCTTC. The variable domain in full, completed from reference TRBV14 and TRBJ2-1, reads EAGVTQFPSHSVIEKGQTVTLRCDPISGHDNLYWYRRVMGKEIKFLLHFVKESKQDESGMPNNRFLAERTGGTYSTLKVQPAELEDSGVYFCASSLEGLRKFFGPGTRLTVL.

This chain connects TRBV9 to TRBJ2-5; D ambiguous. CDR1 is SGDLS and CDR2 is YYNGEE in the germline V gene. This CDR3 region has 13 residues. Trimming pared 2 bases from V and 0 bases from J, leaving 5 bases between. This CDR3 is CASSVGNQETQYF. Here the CDR3 DNA reads TGTGCCAGCAGCGTGGGGAACCAAGAGACCCAGTACTTC.

This chain uses TRBV6-1 with TRBJ1-5, with D perhaps TRBD1 (6 bases). V gave up 5 bases and J gave up 8 bases, with 22 bases separating them. Germline CDR1 reads MNHNS; CDR2 reads SASEGT. The length of the CDR3 is 16 residues. The CDR3 protein is CASSQGGAAGAEPQHF. The CDR3 DNA sequence: TGTGCCAGCAGTCAAGGGGGGGCGGCAGGGGCTGAGCCCCAGCATTTT.

This clone showed up just a few times. The rearrangement links TRBV7-6 to TRBJ2-7; no firm D call. Germline CDR1 is SGHVS and CDR2 is FNYEAQ. The CDR3 covers 13 residues. V dropped 1 base and J dropped 5 bases, with 9 bases sitting between them. The CDR3 DNA reads as TGTGCCAGCAGCTTAGTAGAGTTCCACGAGCAGTACTTC. It specifies CASSLVEFHEQYF.

The chain employs TRBV7-8 and TRBJ2-6, with TRBD1 matching over 10 bases. With 4 bases clipped from V and 10 bases from J, the junction kept 7 bases outside the gene matches. The CDR3 length is 15 residues. Germline V gives CDR1 SGHVS, CDR2 FQNEAQ. CDR3 bases: TGTGCCAGCAGCTCGACAGGGGGCCCTGCTAACGTCCTGACTTTC. Translated: CASSSTGGPANVLTF.

There are many counts of this clone. The V call is TRBV29-1, the J call TRBJ2-5; D could derive from TRBD1 or TRBD2 (5 bases each). The germline V and J ends were trimmed by 5 bases and 5 bases, with 12 bases remaining between them. The CDR3 contains 12 residues. Germline CDR1 is SQVTM and CDR2 is ANQGSEA. The CDR3 DNA follows: TGCAGCGTTAGGGACGGGTGGGAGACCCAGTACTTC. It encodes CSVRDGWETQYF.

The genes are TRBV7-9 and TRBJ2-1, with TRBD2 identical over 14 bases. The CDR3 runs to 19 residues. The V gene's germline CDR1 is SEHNR and CDR2 FQNEAQ (reference sequence). The V gene end was trimmed by 5 bases and the J gene end by 3 bases; junction bases not matched to a gene: 12. The CDR3 spells CASSPEWTSGRTNYNEQFF. CDR3 in DNA: TGTGCCAGCAGCCCCGAGTGGACTAGCGGGAGGACCAACTACAATGAGCAGTTCTTC.

In this sample, this clone turned up a few times. The V gene is TRBV18, the J gene TRBJ2-5, with D hard to call. The V gene lost 4 bases and the J gene lost 5 bases, with 8 bases spanning the gap. This CDR3 has 12 amino acids. The germline gives CDR1 KGHSH, CDR2 LQKENI. The CDR3 region has the DNA TGTGCCAGCTCACAGGGATACGAGACCCAGTACTTC. This gives the protein CASSQGYETQYF.

The chain links TRBV14 to TRBJ2-3, with D possibly matching TRBD2 (6 bases). The CDR3 covers 15 residues. Trimming removed 4 bases from V and 2 bases from J, with 13 bases in between. Looked up from germline, CDR1 is SGHDN and CDR2 is FVKESK. CDR3 in DNA: TGTGCCAGCAGCCCCGGGACTTATGCCACAGATACGCAGTATTTT. This translates into CASSPGTYATDTQYF.

This clone showed up just a few times. The chain is built from TRBV7-9 and TRBJ2-3; D is unclear. This CDR3 has 12 residues. Trimming took 0 bases from V and 6 from J, leaving 4 bases between them. Per the germline V gene, CDR1 is SEHNR and CDR2 is FQNEAQ (reference sequence). The CDR3 reads CASSLARDTQYF. In DNA, the CDR3 is TGTGCCAGCAGCTTAGCTCGGGATACGCAGTATTTT.

The V and J genes are TRBV5-4 and TRBJ2-1, with no clear D. From germline, CDR1 is SGHNT and CDR2 YYREEE (reference sequence). V was trimmed by 4 bases and J by 2 bases, leaving 10 bases between them. The CDR3 has 14 amino acids. For the CDR3, the DNA is TGTGCCAGCAGCCAAGGACCAGCCTACAATGAGCAGTTCTTC. Its translation: CASSQGPAYNEQFF.

A few counts support this clone. V and J are TRBV7-9 and TRBJ2-1; D might be TRBD1 (6 bases). Germline-derived CDR1 and CDR2 are SEHNR and FQNEAQ (reference sequence). The V gene lost 3 bases and the J gene lost 6 bases, with 15 bases spanning the gap. The CDR3 has 15 amino acids. Here the CDR3 reads CASSLSRGSVNEQFF. The DNA for the CDR3 is TGTGCCAGCAGCTTGAGCAGGGGTTCTGTCAATGAGCAGTTCTTC.

This clone was observed a few times. This chain connects TRBV5-6 to TRBJ2-5, with D possibly being TRBD1 (6 bases). In germline, CDR1 is SGHDT, CDR2 YYEEEE. The length of the CDR3 is 14 residues. Trimming pared 0 bases from V and 7 bases from J, leaving 13 bases between. Here the CDR3 reads CASSLDRDQGTQYF. DNA for the CDR3: TGTGCCAGCAGCTTGGACAGGGACCAGGGGACCCAGTACTTC. The whole variable domain, remainder taken from reference TRBV5-6 and TRBJ2-5, is DAGVTQSPTHLIKTRGQQVTLRCSPKSGHDTVSWYQQALGQGPQFIFQYYEEEERQRGNFPDRFSGHQFPNYSSELNVNALLLGDSALYLCASSLDRDQGTQYFGPGTRLLVL.

This clone was counted a few times. The CDR3 sequence: CASSKRGNEQFF. In DNA form, the CDR3 reads TGTGCCAGCAGCAAGAGGGGCAATGAGCAGTTCTTC. The rearrangement links TRBV11-2 to TRBJ2-1; D possibly uses TRBD1 or TRBD2 (5 bases each). The germline V gene encodes CDR1 SGHAT and CDR2 FQNNGV. Trimming stripped 5 bases from V and 6 bases from J, with 8 bases between. This CDR3 is 12 amino acids long.

This clone came up a few times. This chain links TRBV7-2 with TRBJ2-5, with no clear D. CDR3 length equals 11 residues. Trimming shortened V by 1 base and J by 7 bases, and 4 bases separated the two germline ends. Per the germline V gene, CDR1 is SGHTA and CDR2 is FQGNSA. Here the CDR3 reads CASSLGGTQYF. CDR3 in DNA: TGTGCCAGCAGCTTAGGGGGGACCCAGTACTTC.

The sample holds many counts of this clone. This chain uses TRBV18 with TRBJ2-7; unclear D gene. Germline V gives CDR1 KGHSH, CDR2 LQKENI. The germline V and J ends were trimmed by 6 bases and 4 bases, with 13 bases remaining between them. This CDR3 has 13 amino acids. CDR3: CASSVQSGYEQYF. DNA for the CDR3: TGTGCCAGCTCGGTGCAAAGTGGGTACGAGCAGTACTTC.

This clone has only a few counts. The V and J genes are TRBV7-9 and TRBJ2-5; TRBD2 aligns across 7 bases. V was clipped by 5 bases and J by 6 bases; unmatched bases: 12. The germline gives CDR1 SEHNR, CDR2 FQNEAQ (reference sequence). This CDR3 comprises 15 residues. The CDR3 reads CASSPAGEGVKTQYF. CDR3 nucleotide sequence: TGTGCCAGCAGCCCCGCGGGGGAGGGAGTAAAGACCCAGTACTTC.

At least ten counts were recorded for this clone. The V gene is TRBV7-9, the J gene TRBJ1-1, with D unresolved. This CDR3 has 13 amino acids. The germline V and J ends were trimmed by 2 bases and 1 base, with 5 bases remaining between them. Germline-derived CDR1 and CDR2 are SEHNR and FQNEAQ (reference sequence). The CDR3 coding sequence is TGTGCCAGCAGCTTACAGGAGAACACTGAAGCTTTCTTT. Its protein is CASSLQENTEAFF.

Remarks on this clone: A read error may produce the germline difference seen at one junction end. This chain joins TRBV7-9 and TRBJ1-5; D is perhaps TRBD1 (6 bases). This CDR3 has 12 residues. Per germline, CDR1 SEHNR and CDR2 FQNEAQ (reference sequence). Written as DNA, the CDR3 is TGTGCCAGCAGTAAACGGGACACCCCCCCGCATTTT. As protein: CASSKRDTPPHF.

The chain recombines TRBV15 with TRBJ2-1; 7 bases are a match to TRBD2. V lost 4 bases and J lost 7; bases outside the gene matches: 10. The germline gives CDR1 LNHNV, CDR2 YYDKDF (reference sequence). This CDR3 has 15 amino acids. In DNA form, the CDR3 reads TGTGCCACCAGCACTGGGAGGGCCGTTGGGAATGAGCAGTTCTTC. The encoded protein is CATSTGRAVGNEQFF.

V and J are TRBV28 and TRBJ2-5, with a weak D call TRBD1 (5 bases). The CDR3 is made up of 14 amino acids. Germline CDR1 and CDR2: MDHEN and SYDVKM. Deletions cut 2 bases from V and 4 bases from J, with 11 bases between. The CDR3 reads CASSLAGIGETQYF. Here the CDR3 DNA reads TGTGCCAGCAGTTTAGCAGGGATCGGAGAGACCCAGTACTTC.

The V call is TRBV7-9, the J call TRBJ2-1, with 7 bases that match TRBD2. Germline assignment: CDR1 SEHNR and CDR2 FQNEAQ (reference sequence). V trimming: 5 bases; J trimming: 6 bases; junction bases outside the gene matches: 4. This CDR3 is 13 amino acids long. Written as DNA, the CDR3 is TGTGCCAGCAGCGCAGGACTAGTCAATGAGCAGTTCTTC. This encodes CASSAGLVNEQFF.

The chain recombines TRBV7-8 with TRBJ2-5; 12 bases agree with TRBD2. Germline V gene sequence: CDR1 SGHVS, CDR2 FQNEAQ. V dropped 5 bases and J dropped 0; count of bases not matched to a gene: 7. The CDR3 runs to 17 residues. The CDR3 is CASSIRRTSGNQETQYF. The CDR3, as DNA: TGTGCCAGCAGCATTAGGAGGACTAGCGGGAACCAAGAGACCCAGTACTTC.

The J gene is TRBJ2-4, the V gene TRBV4-3, with D possibly TRBD2 on 6 matching bases. Germline V gene lookup returns CDR1 LGHNA and CDR2 YSLEER. The CDR3 spans 16 residues. Trimming took 3 bases from V and 2 from J, leaving 14 bases between them. CDR3 sequence (DNA): TGCGCCAGCAGCCATGAAGCGGGTGGGTCCAAAAACATTCAGTACTTC. As protein: CASSHEAGGSKNIQYF.

J is TRBJ1-5 and V is TRBV15; D is perhaps TRBD1 (5 bases). The CDR3 is made up of 14 amino acids. The germline V and J ends were trimmed by 1 base and 7 bases, with 11 bases remaining between them. CDR1 and CDR2 from the germline V gene are LNHNV and YYDKDF (reference sequence). CDR3 region: CATSRGEGFQPQHF. DNA of the CDR3: TGTGCCACCAGCAGAGGAGAGGGGTTCCAGCCCCAGCATTTT.

The chain joins TRBV11-2 to TRBJ2-3; TRBD2 agrees at 7 bases. The CDR3 has 15 amino acids. CDR1 is SGHAT, CDR2 FQNNGV, per germline. V lost 1 base and J lost 3; bases outside the gene matches: 4. DNA for the CDR3: TGTGCCAGCAGCTTAGGCGGGAGCCCTACAGATACGCAGTATTTT. This gives the protein CASSLGGSPTDTQYF.

In its sample, this clone was seen a few times. The gene calls are TRBV28 and TRBJ2-7; D tentatively fits TRBD1 or TRBD2 (5 bases each). The CDR3 is made up of 14 amino acids. The germline V gene encodes CDR1 MDHEN and CDR2 SYDVKM. The ends were cut back, 7 bases at V and 1 base at J, with 14 bases in the middle. CDR3 DNA: TGTGCCAGCAAAAGGGACGGAAGATCCTACGAGCAGTACTTC. Its protein is CASKRDGRSYEQYF. Looking up the rest from reference TRBV28 and TRBJ2-7 gives the full variable domain: DVKVTQSSRYLVKRTGEKVFLECVQDMDHENMFWYRQDPGLGLRLIYFSYDVKMKEKGDIPEGYSVSREKKERFSLILESASTNQTSMYLCASKRDGRSYEQYFGPGTRLTVT.

The genes are TRBV10-3 and TRBJ2-6; 10 bases line up with TRBD1. This CDR3 region has 16 residues. V was pared by 8 bases and J by 3 bases, with 7 bases of the junction left unmatched. Germline CDR1 ENHRY, CDR2 SYGVKD. CDR3 nucleotide sequence: TGTGCCATCTTCGGGGACAGGGGAAGTGGGGCCAACGTCCTGACTTTC. Encoded protein: CAIFGDRGSGANVLTF.

The chain joins TRBV5-6 to TRBJ1-5, with D possibly matching TRBD1 (6 bases). The germline V gene has CDR1 SGHDT and CDR2 YYEEEE. The CDR3 totals 16 residues. Between the trimmed V and J ends, which lost 4 bases and 9 bases, there was a span of 23 bases. For the CDR3, the DNA is TGTGCCAGCAGCCCCAGACAGGCGCTACCTCCGCGGCCCCAGCATTTT. Its protein product is CASSPRQALPPRPQHF.